These 3 T cell receptor beta chains share one sample of origin, sequenced in a study of blood T cell repertoires in COVID-19 (TCRdb year 2020). The receptor library was made with the immunoSEQ multiplex PCR assay. TCRdb holds this immuneACCESS table with in-frame rearrangements only. Some clones are missing; in checked studies, unresolved V genes explain under half, and the rest has no known cause. The sample yields fewer than 80,000 clones; around 90% were counted once. The ten largest clones take up 6% to 7.5% of the sample. The specimen sequenced was peripheral blood. The source is a human donor in a cohort sampled during active COVID-19.

The chain couples TRBV7-9 to TRBJ1-1, with 8 bases identical to TRBD1. CDR1 is SEHNR and CDR2 is FQNEAQ in the germline V gene (reference sequence). The CDR3 totals 14 residues. The trim removed 5 bases at V and 7 bases at J, leaving 9 bases unmatched. The CDR3 DNA is TGTGCCAGCAGCCACCAGGACAGGGCTTTTGAAGCTTTCTTT. Its protein product is CASSHQDRAFEAFF.

The V call is TRBV28, the J call TRBJ2-1; TRBD2 might be the D (5 bases). V shed 5 bases and J shed 8 bases, with 13 bases lying between them. Germline V gene data show CDR1 as MDHEN and CDR2 as SYDVKM. The CDR3 extends over 13 amino acids. CDR3 bases: TGTGCCAGCAGTCCGCCGGGGTTTGATGAGCAGTTCTTC. Translated, it gives CASSPPGFDEQFF.

This sequence joins TRBV7-9 and TRBJ2-1; perhaps TRBD1 as D (6 bases). Germline CDR1 SEHNR, CDR2 FQNEAQ (reference sequence). The CDR3 is 16 amino acids. Trimming pared 3 bases from V and 5 bases from J, leaving 17 bases between. The CDR3: CASSFPQGWNDNEQFF. The CDR3 DNA reads TGTGCCAGCAGCTTCCCCCAGGGGTGGAACGACAATGAGCAGTTCTTC.